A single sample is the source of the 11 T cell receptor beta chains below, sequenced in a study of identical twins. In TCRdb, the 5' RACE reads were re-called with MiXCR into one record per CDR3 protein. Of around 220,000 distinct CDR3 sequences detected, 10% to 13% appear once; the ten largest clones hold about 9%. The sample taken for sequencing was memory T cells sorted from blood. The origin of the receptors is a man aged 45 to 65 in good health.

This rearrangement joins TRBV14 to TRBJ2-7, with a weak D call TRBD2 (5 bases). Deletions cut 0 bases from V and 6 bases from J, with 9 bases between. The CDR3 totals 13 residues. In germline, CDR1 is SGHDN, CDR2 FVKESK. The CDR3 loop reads CASSQDLRGEQYF. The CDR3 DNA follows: TGTGCCAGCAGCCAAGATTTACGGGGCGAGCAGTACTTC.

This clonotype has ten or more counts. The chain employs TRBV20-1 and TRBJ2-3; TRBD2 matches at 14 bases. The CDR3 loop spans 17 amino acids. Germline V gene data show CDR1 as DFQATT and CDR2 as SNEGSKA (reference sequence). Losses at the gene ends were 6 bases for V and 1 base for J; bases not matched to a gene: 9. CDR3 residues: CSAAPGTSGSRTDTQYF. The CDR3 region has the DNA TGCAGTGCAGCCCCCGGGACTAGCGGGAGTCGCACAGATACGCAGTATTTT.

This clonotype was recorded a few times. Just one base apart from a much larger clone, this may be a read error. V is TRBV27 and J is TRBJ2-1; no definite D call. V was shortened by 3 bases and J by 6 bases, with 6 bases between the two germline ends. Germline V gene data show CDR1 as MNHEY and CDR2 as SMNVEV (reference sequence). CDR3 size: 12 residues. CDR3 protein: CASSFWGNEQFF. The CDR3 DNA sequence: TGTGCCAGCAGTTTTTGGGGCAATGAGCAGTTCTTC.

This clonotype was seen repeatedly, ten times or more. CDR3 in DNA: TGCAGTGCTAGTGGAGGGACAGGGGCTCTAGGGGAAGCTTTCTTT. This sequence encodes CSASGGTGALGEAFF. The rearrangement links TRBV20-1 to TRBJ1-1, with TRBD1 matching 10 bases. CDR3 size: 15 residues. Germline lookup yields CDR1 DFQATT and CDR2 SNEGSKA (reference sequence). V was clipped by 3 bases and J by 8 bases; unmatched bases: 12.

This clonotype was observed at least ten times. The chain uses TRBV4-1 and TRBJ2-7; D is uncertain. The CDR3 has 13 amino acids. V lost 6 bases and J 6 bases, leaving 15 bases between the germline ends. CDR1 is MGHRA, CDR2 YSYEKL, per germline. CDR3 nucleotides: TGCGCCAGCAGAGATAAGATATGGAGCGAGCAGTACTTC. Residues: CASRDKIWSEQYF.

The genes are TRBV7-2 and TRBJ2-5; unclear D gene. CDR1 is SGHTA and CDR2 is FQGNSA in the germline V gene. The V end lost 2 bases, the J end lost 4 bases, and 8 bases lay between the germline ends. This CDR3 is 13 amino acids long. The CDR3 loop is CASSLIRIETQYF. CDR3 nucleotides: TGTGCCAGCAGCTTAATCCGGATAGAGACCCAGTACTTC.

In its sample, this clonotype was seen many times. CDR3: CAWRRLGYNEQFF. CDR3 sequence (DNA): TGTGCCTGGCGGCGACTAGGGTACAATGAGCAGTTCTTC. The chain carries TRBV30 and TRBJ2-1; tentative D call: TRBD2 (6 bases). CDR1 and CDR2 from the germline V gene are GTSNPN and SVGIG (reference sequence). This CDR3 has 13 residues. V shed 5 bases and J shed 4 bases, with 12 bases lying between them.

CDR3 nucleotide sequence: TGTGCCAGCAGCTATTTCAGCCTGGGGCACACTGAAGCTTTCTTT. Its translation is CASSYFSLGHTEAFF. This chain joins TRBV6-2 or TRBV6-3 and TRBJ1-1; a weak D match, TRBD1 (5 bases). Germline CDR1 is MNHEY and CDR2 is SVGEGT. This CDR3 contains 15 residues. V was cut by 6 bases and J by 3 bases, with 17 bases left in between.

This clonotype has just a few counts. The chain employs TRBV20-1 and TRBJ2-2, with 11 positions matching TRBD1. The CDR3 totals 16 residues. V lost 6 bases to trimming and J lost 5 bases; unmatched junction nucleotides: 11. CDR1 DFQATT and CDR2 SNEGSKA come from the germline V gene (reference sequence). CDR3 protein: CSANRPGTGGTGELFF. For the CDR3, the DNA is TGCAGTGCCAATCGCCCCGGGACAGGGGGGACCGGGGAGCTGTTTTTT.

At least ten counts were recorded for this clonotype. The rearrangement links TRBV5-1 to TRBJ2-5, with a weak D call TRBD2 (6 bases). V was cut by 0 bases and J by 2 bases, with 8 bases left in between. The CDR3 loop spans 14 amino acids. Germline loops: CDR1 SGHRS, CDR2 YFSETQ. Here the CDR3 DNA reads TGCGCCAGCAGCTTGGATGCGGGGCAAGAGACCCAGTACTTC. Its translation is CASSLDAGQETQYF.

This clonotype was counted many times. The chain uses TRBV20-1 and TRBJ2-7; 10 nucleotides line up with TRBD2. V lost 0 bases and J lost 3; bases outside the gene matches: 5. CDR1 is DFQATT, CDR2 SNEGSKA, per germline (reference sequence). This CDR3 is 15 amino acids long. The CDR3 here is CSARDPGLAFYEQYF. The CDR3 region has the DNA TGCAGTGCTAGAGATCCGGGACTAGCGTTCTACGAGCAGTACTTC.